A single sample gave rise to the 29 T cell receptor beta chains below, sequenced in a study of T cell responses to AZD1222 COVID-19 vaccine. Produced via immunoSEQ multiplex PCR; TCRdb's table is partial and in-frame only. The data show 200,000 or so clones, around 90% seen once. The material was peripheral blood, obtained on day 0 of AZD1222 vaccination. Receptors were obtained from an adult in good health.

The genes are TRBV3-1 (or the pseudogene TRBV3-2) and TRBJ1-1, with D possibly being TRBD1 (5 bases). Germline V gene lookup returns CDR1 LGHDT and CDR2 YNNKEL (reference sequence). This CDR3 is built from 13 residues. V lost 4 bases to trimming and J lost 3 bases, with 9 bases between them. The CDR3 loop reads CASSRQRDTEAFF. The CDR3 bases are TGTGCCAGCAGCCGACAGAGGGACACTGAAGCTTTCTTT.

The rearrangement links TRBV4-1 to TRBJ1-6; D is ambiguous. V lost 3 bases and J 10 bases, leaving 16 bases between the germline ends. The length of the CDR3 is 15 residues. CDR1 and CDR2 from the germline V gene are MGHRA and YSYEKL. The CDR3 is CASSHWASVGSPLHF. The CDR3 DNA reads TGCGCCAGCAGCCACTGGGCTTCTGTGGGGTCACCCCTCCACTTT.

The chain recombines TRBV6-4 with TRBJ2-3; TRBD1 aligns across 8 bases. Germline V gene lookup returns CDR1 MRHNA and CDR2 SNTAGT. With V trimmed by 5 bases and J by 5 bases, 12 bases remained unmatched. This CDR3 comprises 16 residues. CDR3 sequence reads: CASSPDRQGMVDTQYF. The CDR3, as DNA: TGTGCCAGCAGTCCTGACCGACAGGGGATGGTAGATACGCAGTATTTT.

The chain couples TRBV4-1 to TRBJ2-7; possibly TRBD1 for D (5 bases). Trimming shortened V by 0 bases and J by 4 bases, and 13 bases separated the two germline ends. The germline V gene encodes CDR1 MGHRA and CDR2 YSYEKL. The length of the CDR3 is 15 residues. The CDR3 nucleotides read TGCGCCAGCAGCCAAGATCAGGGCACATATTACGAGCAGTACTTC. Translated: CASSQDQGTYYEQYF.

The chain employs TRBV5-1 and TRBJ2-2; unclear D gene. The length of the CDR3 is 16 residues. Germline V gene sequence: CDR1 SGHRS, CDR2 YFSETQ. The V end lost 2 bases, the J end lost 6 bases, and 17 bases lay between the germline ends. The CDR3 region has the DNA TGCGCCAGCAGCTTCTGGCCTAAGGTTAAGGCCGGGGAGCTGTTTTTT. Protein: CASSFWPKVKAGELFF.

The genes are TRBV29-1 and TRBJ1-3; D remains ambiguous. The CDR3 covers 13 residues. V lost 2 bases, J lost 3 bases, and 8 bases lay in between. The germline V gene has CDR1 SQVTM and CDR2 ANQGSEA. The CDR3, as DNA: TGCAGCGTTGAAAGGGATAGTGGAAACACCATATATTTT. The encoded protein is CSVERDSGNTIYF.

The rearrangement uses TRBV21-1 and TRBJ2-1; the D segment call TRBD1 is taken from the table without a DNA check. TRBV21-1 is listed as a pseudogene. CDR3 length equals 16 residues. CDR3 in amino acids: CASSKGRGRSYNEQFF. The CDR3 DNA sequence: TGTGCCAGCAGCAAAGGGAGGGGGCGGTCCTACAATGAGCAGTTCTTC.

The chain combines TRBV15 with TRBJ1-2, with D possibly TRBD1 on 5 matching bases. CDR1 is LNHNV, CDR2 YYDKDF, per germline (reference sequence). The CDR3 consists of 15 residues. V lost 5 bases, J lost 5 bases, and 18 bases lay in between. This chain's CDR3 is CATSLGTGPQYGYTF. The CDR3 nucleotides are TGTGCCACCAGCTTGGGGACCGGGCCCCAGTATGGCTACACCTTC. The complete variable domain, with remaining parts taken from reference TRBV15 and TRBJ1-2, reads DAMVIQNPRYQVTQFGKPVTLSCSQTLNHNVMYWYQQKSSQAPKLLFHYYDKDFNNEADTPDNFQSRRPNTSFCFLDIRSPGLGDTAMYLCATSLGTGPQYGYTFGSGTRLTVV.

The CDR3 region is CASSLRGIRGPENSPLHF. The CDR3 region has the DNA TGTGCCAGCAGCTTAAGGGGGATACGGGGACCTGAGAATTCACCCCTCCACTTT. The chain employs TRBV7-9 and TRBJ1-6; TRBD1 might be the D (6 bases). The V end lost 2 bases, the J end lost 7 bases, and 21 bases lay between the germline ends. CDR3 length: 18 amino acids. In germline, CDR1 is SEHNR, CDR2 FQNEAQ (reference sequence).

CDR3 protein: CSIRDLGSYEQYF. CDR3 coding DNA: TGCAGCATCCGGGACTTAGGCTCCTACGAGCAGTACTTC. J is TRBJ2-7 and V is TRBV29-1, with D maybe TRBD2 (6 bases). Germline V gene lookup returns CDR1 SQVTM and CDR2 ANQGSEA. Trimming stripped 8 bases from V and 0 bases from J, with 14 bases between. The CDR3 covers 13 residues.

The rearrangement joins TRBV7-2 to TRBJ1-6; no definite D call. CDR1 is SGHTA, CDR2 FQGNSA, per germline. The V and J ends lost 4 bases and 6 bases respectively, with 10 bases between them. CDR3 length: 14 amino acids. The CDR3 bases are TGTGCCAGCAGCTCGAGCTCCGGTAATTCACCCCTCCACTTT. It yields the protein CASSSSSGNSPLHF.

The V call is TRBV7-2, the J call TRBJ2-5; D not resolved. V was shortened by 1 base and J by 5 bases, with 8 bases between the two germline ends. The CDR3 is 13 residues long. Germline V lookup: CDR1 SGHTA, CDR2 FQGNSA. In DNA, the CDR3 is TGTGCCAGCAGCTTAGTTGTAATGGAGACCCAGTACTTC. Amino acid sequence: CASSLVVMETQYF.

The genes are TRBV14 and TRBJ1-5; no definite D call. CDR3 size: 13 residues. CDR1 is SGHDN, CDR2 FVKESK, per germline. V was trimmed by 1 base and J by 5 bases, leaving 6 bases between them. Written as DNA, the CDR3 is TGTGCCAGCAGCCAAGGCCCCCATCAGCCCCAGCATTTT. It yields the protein CASSQGPHQPQHF.

The chain is built from TRBV28 and TRBJ2-1, with 7 bases matching TRBD1. The CDR3 extends over 16 amino acids. Germline V CDR1 and CDR2: MDHEN, SYDVKM. The J segment lost 3 bases and the V segment lost 5 bases, leaving 10 bases of the junction unmatched. The chain's CDR3 is CASSLPQGNDYNEQFF. The CDR3 nucleotides are TGTGCCAGCAGTCTGCCACAGGGGAACGACTACAATGAGCAGTTCTTC.

This rearrangement joins TRBV7-2 to TRBJ1-5; D remains ambiguous. The CDR3 consists of 14 residues. The V end was cut by 1 base, the J end by 6 bases, with 10 bases between. CDR1 SGHTA and CDR2 FQGNSA come from the germline V gene. CDR3 residues: CASSLGGLSQPQHF. The DNA of the CDR3 is TGTGCCAGCAGCTTAGGAGGGCTCAGTCAGCCCCAGCATTTT.

The chain couples TRBV24-1 to TRBJ2-2, with TRBD1 identical over 8 bases. Losses at the gene ends were 3 bases for V and 0 bases for J; bases not matched to a gene: 5. Germline V lookup: CDR1 KGHDR, CDR2 SFDVKD. The CDR3 spans 17 residues. The CDR3 here is CATSDPGQGPNTGELFF. The DNA for the CDR3 is TGTGCCACCAGTGATCCCGGACAGGGCCCGAACACCGGGGAGCTGTTTTTT.

J is TRBJ1-2 and V is TRBV6-5; possibly TRBD1 for D (5 bases). The V gene's germline CDR1 is MNHEY and CDR2 SVGAGI. Trimming removed 6 bases at V and 7 bases at J, with 12 bases between. The CDR3 has 12 amino acids. CDR3 bases: TGTGCCAGCAGACAGGCCCAGAGTGGCTACACCTTC. Its protein product is CASRQAQSGYTF.

The chain joins TRBV28 to TRBJ2-4, with 7 bases fitting TRBD1. The CDR3 loop spans 14 amino acids. With 2 bases clipped from V and 4 bases from J, the junction kept 2 bases outside the gene matches. Germline V gene data show CDR1 as MDHEN and CDR2 as SYDVKM. CDR3 in amino acids: CASSLRGHKNIQYF. In nucleotides, the CDR3 is TGTGCCAGCAGTTTAAGGGGGCATAAAAACATTCAGTACTTC.

The chain uses TRBV9 and TRBJ2-5, with 8 bases identical to TRBD2. J was trimmed by 5 bases and V by 4 bases; bases with no gene match: 7. The CDR3 is 14 residues long. The germline V gene encodes CDR1 SGDLS and CDR2 YYNGEE. This CDR3 reads CASSPLTSGETQYF. The CDR3 DNA sequence: TGTGCCAGCAGCCCCCTTACTAGCGGTGAGACCCAGTACTTC.

This clone has only one observation. This chain links TRBV5-1 with TRBJ1-6, with 10 bases matching TRBD1. The V segment lost 4 bases and the J segment 7 bases; nucleotides outside the gene matches: 8. Germline CDR1 SGHRS, CDR2 YFSETQ. CDR3 size: 16 residues. The CDR3 sequence: CASSLSGTGDNSPLHF. The DNA of the CDR3 is TGCGCCAGCAGCCTATCCGGGACAGGGGACAATTCACCCCTCCACTTT. Complete variable domain (other parts from reference TRBV5-1 and TRBJ1-6): KAGVTQTPRYLIKTRGQQVTLSCSPISGHRSVSWYQQTPGQGLQFLFEYFSETQRNKGNFPGRFSGRQFSNSRSEMNVSTLELGDSALYLCASSLSGTGDNSPLHFGNGTRLTVT.

The V call is TRBV19, the J call TRBJ1-2; 9 bases match TRBD1. CDR1 is LNHDA and CDR2 is SQIVND in the germline V gene (reference sequence). V lost 6 bases, J lost 4 bases, and 6 bases stayed unmatched. The CDR3 is made up of 14 amino acids. The chain's CDR3 is CASRATGGGYGYTF. The DNA of the CDR3 is TGTGCCAGTAGGGCTACAGGGGGCGGCTATGGCTACACCTTC.

The rearrangement links TRBV28 to TRBJ1-4; no definite D call. Germline CDR1 reads MDHEN; CDR2 reads SYDVKM. The CDR3 is 13 residues long. Deletions cut 6 bases from V and 7 bases from J, with 12 bases between. DNA of the CDR3: TGTGCCAGCAGCCTACGCCTTGGTGAAAAACTGTTTTTT. Amino acids: CASSLRLGEKLFF. The full variable domain, in which reference TRBV28 and TRBJ1-4 provide the parts outside the CDR3, is DVKVTQSSRYLVKRTGEKVFLECVQDMDHENMFWYRQDPGLGLRLIYFSYDVKMKEKGDIPEGYSVSREKKERFSLILESASTNQTSMYLCASSLRLGEKLFFGSGTQLSVL.

The rearrangement uses TRBV7-2 and TRBJ2-7; no clear D gene. Trimming left V 4 bases short and J 5 bases short, with 15 bases between. Germline V lookup: CDR1 SGHTA, CDR2 FQGNSA. This CDR3 has 14 amino acids. CDR3 in DNA: TGTGCCAGCAGCTCTCAGTCTACATCCCACGAGCAGTACTTC. It encodes CASSSQSTSHEQYF.

This clone showed up just once. The chain has TRBV7-9 and TRBJ1-2; TRBD1 might be the D (6 bases). Germline CDR1 is SEHNR and CDR2 is FQNEAQ (reference sequence). The V gene lost 5 bases and the J gene lost 8 bases, with 15 bases spanning the gap. The CDR3 totals 13 residues. The CDR3 DNA reads as TGTGCCAGCAGCCCCCGGACAGAACACGGCTACACCTTC. Translating it yields CASSPRTEHGYTF.

V usage is TRBV5-1 and J usage is TRBJ1-2, with 7 nucleotides matching TRBD1. The CDR3 is 15 amino acids. Looked up from germline, CDR1 is SGHRS and CDR2 is YFSETQ. V shed 2 bases, J shed 3 bases, and the junction held 7 bases outside the gene matches. The CDR3 bases are TGCGCCAGCAGCTTAACAGGGGACAGAGACTATGGCTACACCTTC. It specifies CASSLTGDRDYGYTF.

The chain employs TRBV30 and TRBJ1-5; D is perhaps TRBD1 (5 bases). The CDR3 has 17 amino acids. Trimming left V 2 bases short and J 0 bases short, with 17 bases between. Germline V gives CDR1 GTSNPN, CDR2 SVGIG (reference sequence). As DNA, the CDR3 is TGTGCCTGGAGTACCGGGGGGGTCCTAAATAGCAATCAGCCCCAGCATTTT. This codes for CAWSTGGVLNSNQPQHF.

V and J are TRBV9 and TRBJ2-5; weak D call: TRBD2 (7 bases). Germline-derived CDR1 and CDR2 are SGDLS and YYNGEE. V was pared by 3 bases and J by 4 bases, with 16 bases between. The CDR3 sequence is 15 residues long. The CDR3 coding sequence is TGTGCCAGCAGCGCGACGTCGGGGGGCGTAGAGACCCAGTACTTC. Protein product: CASSATSGGVETQYF.

The chain employs TRBV10-3 and TRBJ2-5; 7 bases align to TRBD2. The CDR3 spans 16 residues. V was clipped by 2 bases and J by 1 base; unmatched bases: 7. Per germline, CDR1 ENHRY and CDR2 SYGVKD. The CDR3, as DNA: TGTGCCATCAGTGAGAGAAGGGAGGGATCCCAAGAGACCCAGTACTTC. Its translation: CAISERREGSQETQYF.

A single count supports this clone. The chain recombines TRBV9 with TRBJ1-1; a possible D gene is TRBD1 (5 bases). CDR3 length equals 16 residues. Germline CDR1 and CDR2: SGDLS and YYNGEE. V lost 0 bases, J lost 0 bases, and 12 bases lay in between. CDR3 residues: CASSVGQGWMNTEAFF. The CDR3 nucleotides read TGTGCCAGCAGCGTAGGCCAGGGATGGATGAACACTGAAGCTTTCTTT.